The 3 T cell receptor beta chains below were found in one sample sequenced in a study of human T cells and chemical hapten exposure (dated by TCRdb to about 2021). Library generation was performed with RACE. Reads for this sample came from a NextSeq 500. TCRdb reworked the public reads: Q25 trimming with fastp, MiXCR clone assembly, productive beta chains retained. When rows share a CDR3 protein, they turn into one entry using the most common DNA and genes. This sample lists some 380,000 distinct CDR3 sequences; approximately 5% were detected once. Of the sample, roughly 2.4% is held by the ten largest clones. What the time point label conveys for this sample: patch test 1, 2 weeks after DPC sensitization. Explained via the paper, the treatment or condition label denotes: therapeutic diphenylcyclopropenone sensitization with weekly scalp DPC. Sequenced material: whole blood, taken in connection with sensitization to the hapten diphenylcyclopropenone (DPC). These receptors all come from a woman between 45 and 60 years old with alopecia areata. Some clones in this sample may be carry-over from other donors' samples.

In this sample, this clonotype turned up a few times. The chain employs TRBV5-5 and TRBJ2-7; D perhaps matches TRBD1 (6 bases). This CDR3 is 14 amino acids long. CDR1 and CDR2 (germline): SGHKS, YYEKEE (reference sequence). Trimming left V 4 bases short and J 2 bases short, with 13 bases between. In DNA form, the CDR3 reads TGTGCCAGCAGCCCGGACAGCCATACCTACGAGCAGTACTTC. Translated, it gives CASSPDSHTYEQYF.

This clonotype occurred many times. The rearrangement uses TRBV7-6 and TRBJ1-5; perhaps TRBD1 as D (6 bases). The V end was cut by 1 base, the J end by 5 bases, with 9 bases between. From germline, CDR1 is SGHVS and CDR2 FNYEAQ. This CDR3 has 14 amino acids. For the CDR3, the DNA is TGTGCCAGCAGCTTAGGGGACATTGATCAGCCCCAGCATTTT. It specifies CASSLGDIDQPQHF.

This clonotype was seen more than once but under ten times. The V call is TRBV3-1, the J call TRBJ2-1; no reliable D call. Germline V gives CDR1 LGHDT, CDR2 YNNKEL (reference sequence). V was trimmed by 4 bases and J by 0 bases, leaving 10 bases between them. The CDR3 is made up of 15 amino acids. The DNA of the CDR3 is TGTGCCAGCAGCCCCACCCCGGACTCCTACAATGAGCAGTTCTTC. Its protein product is CASSPTPDSYNEQFF.